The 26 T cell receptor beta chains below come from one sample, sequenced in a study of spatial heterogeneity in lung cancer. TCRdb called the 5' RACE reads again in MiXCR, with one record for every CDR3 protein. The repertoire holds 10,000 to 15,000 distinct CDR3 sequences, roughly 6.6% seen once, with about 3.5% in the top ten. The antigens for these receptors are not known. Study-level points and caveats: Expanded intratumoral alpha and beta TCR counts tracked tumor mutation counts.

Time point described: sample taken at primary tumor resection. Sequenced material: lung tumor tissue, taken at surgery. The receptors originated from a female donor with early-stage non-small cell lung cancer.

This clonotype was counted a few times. The CDR3 region has the DNA TGTGCCAGCAGCCAGGGACAGGGAATGTGGACTGGGGCCAACGTCCTGACTTTC. Its protein product is CASSQGQGMWTGANVLTF. This chain joins TRBV3-1 and TRBJ2-6; 9 bases fit TRBD1. This CDR3 has 18 amino acids. The ends lost 3 bases at V and 2 bases at J; junction bases unmatched: 8. The germline gives CDR1 LGHDT, CDR2 YNNKEL (reference sequence).

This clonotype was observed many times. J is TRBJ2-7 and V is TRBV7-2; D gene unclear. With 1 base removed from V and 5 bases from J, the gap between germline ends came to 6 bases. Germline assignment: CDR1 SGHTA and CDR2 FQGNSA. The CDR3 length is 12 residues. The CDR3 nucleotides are TGTGCCAGCAGCTTAGTAGGGCACGAGCAGTACTTC. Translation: CASSLVGHEQYF.

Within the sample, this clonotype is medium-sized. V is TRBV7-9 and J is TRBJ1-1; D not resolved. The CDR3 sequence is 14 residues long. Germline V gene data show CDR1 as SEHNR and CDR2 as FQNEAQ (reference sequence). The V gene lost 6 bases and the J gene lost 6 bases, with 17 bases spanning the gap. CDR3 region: CASSLDRGGSEAFF. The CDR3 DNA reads TGTGCCAGCAGTCTAGACCGGGGAGGGTCTGAAGCTTTCTTT.

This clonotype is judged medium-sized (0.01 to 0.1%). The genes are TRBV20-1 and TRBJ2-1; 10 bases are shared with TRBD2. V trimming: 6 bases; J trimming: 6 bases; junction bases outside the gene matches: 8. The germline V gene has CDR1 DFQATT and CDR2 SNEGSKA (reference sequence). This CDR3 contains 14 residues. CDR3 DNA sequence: TGCAGTGCGAAGCTAGCGGGAGTGGTCAATGAGCAGTTCTTC. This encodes CSAKLAGVVNEQFF.

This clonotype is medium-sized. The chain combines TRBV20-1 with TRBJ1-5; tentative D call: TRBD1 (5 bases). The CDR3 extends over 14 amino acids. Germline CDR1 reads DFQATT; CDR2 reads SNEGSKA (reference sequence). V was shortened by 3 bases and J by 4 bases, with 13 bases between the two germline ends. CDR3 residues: CSASPRDPNQPQHF. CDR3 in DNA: TGCAGTGCTAGCCCCAGGGACCCGAATCAGCCCCAGCATTTT.

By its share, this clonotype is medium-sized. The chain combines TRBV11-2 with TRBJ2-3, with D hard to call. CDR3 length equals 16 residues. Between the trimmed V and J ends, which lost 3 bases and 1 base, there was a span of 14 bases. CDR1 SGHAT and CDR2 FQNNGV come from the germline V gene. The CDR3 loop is CASSLDLGVGTDTQYF. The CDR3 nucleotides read TGTGCCAGCAGCTTGGATCTTGGGGTCGGCACAGATACGCAGTATTTT.

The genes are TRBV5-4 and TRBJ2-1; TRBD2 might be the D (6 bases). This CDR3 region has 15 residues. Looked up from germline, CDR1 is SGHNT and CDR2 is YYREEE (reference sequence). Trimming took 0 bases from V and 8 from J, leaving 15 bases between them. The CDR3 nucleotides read TGTGCCAGCAGCTTGGTAGCTAGCGCGGGTGATGAGCAGTTCTTC. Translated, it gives CASSLVASAGDEQFF.

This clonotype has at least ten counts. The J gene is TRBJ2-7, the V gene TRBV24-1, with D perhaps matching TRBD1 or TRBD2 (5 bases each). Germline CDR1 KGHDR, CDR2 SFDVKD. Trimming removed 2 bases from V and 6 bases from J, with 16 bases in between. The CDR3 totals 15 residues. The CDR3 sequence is CATSDSRGASLEQYF. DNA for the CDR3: TGTGCCACCAGTGATTCGCGAGGGGCCTCTCTCGAGCAGTACTTC.

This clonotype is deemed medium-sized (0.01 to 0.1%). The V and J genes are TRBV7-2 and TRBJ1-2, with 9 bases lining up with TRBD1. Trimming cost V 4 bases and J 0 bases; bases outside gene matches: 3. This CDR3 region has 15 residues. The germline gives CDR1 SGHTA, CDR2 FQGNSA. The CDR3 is CASSSGQGANYGYTF. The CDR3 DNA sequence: TGTGCCAGCAGCTCGGGACAGGGAGCTAACTATGGCTACACCTTC.

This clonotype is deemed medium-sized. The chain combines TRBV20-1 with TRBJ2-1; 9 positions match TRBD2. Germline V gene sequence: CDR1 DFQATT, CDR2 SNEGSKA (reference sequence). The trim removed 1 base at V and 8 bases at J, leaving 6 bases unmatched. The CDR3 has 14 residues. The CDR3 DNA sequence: TGCAGTGCTAGAGTTCCGCGGGAGGGCGATGAGCAGTTCTTC. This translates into CSARVPREGDEQFF.

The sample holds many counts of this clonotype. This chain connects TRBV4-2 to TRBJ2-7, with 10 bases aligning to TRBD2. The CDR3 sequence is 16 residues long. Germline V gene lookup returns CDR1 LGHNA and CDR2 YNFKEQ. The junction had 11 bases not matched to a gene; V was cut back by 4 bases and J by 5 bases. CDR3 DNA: TGTGCCAGCAGCCCGGAGCTAGCGGGAGTATTCCACGAGCAGTACTTC. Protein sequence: CASSPELAGVFHEQYF.

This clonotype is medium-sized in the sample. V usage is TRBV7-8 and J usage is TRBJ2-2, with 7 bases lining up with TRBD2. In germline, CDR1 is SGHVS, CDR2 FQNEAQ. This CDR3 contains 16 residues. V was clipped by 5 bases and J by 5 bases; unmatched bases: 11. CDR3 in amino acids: CASSPVTAGITGELFF. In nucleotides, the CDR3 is TGTGCCAGCAGCCCGGTTACAGCGGGAATAACCGGGGAGCTGTTTTTT.

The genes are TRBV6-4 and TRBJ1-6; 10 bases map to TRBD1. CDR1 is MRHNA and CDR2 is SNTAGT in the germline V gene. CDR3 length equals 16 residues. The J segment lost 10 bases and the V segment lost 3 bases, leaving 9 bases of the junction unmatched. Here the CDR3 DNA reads TGTGCCAGCAGTGAAGCCGGGACAGGGGTTGGCTCACCCCTCCACTTT. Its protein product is CASSEAGTGVGSPLHF.

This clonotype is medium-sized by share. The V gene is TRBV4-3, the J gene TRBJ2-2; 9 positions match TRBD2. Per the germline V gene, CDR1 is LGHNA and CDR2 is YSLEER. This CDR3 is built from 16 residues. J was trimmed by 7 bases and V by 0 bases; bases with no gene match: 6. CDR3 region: CASSQDGGRVGGELFF. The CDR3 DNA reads TGCGCCAGCAGCCAAGACGGCGGGAGGGTCGGCGGGGAGCTGTTTTTT.

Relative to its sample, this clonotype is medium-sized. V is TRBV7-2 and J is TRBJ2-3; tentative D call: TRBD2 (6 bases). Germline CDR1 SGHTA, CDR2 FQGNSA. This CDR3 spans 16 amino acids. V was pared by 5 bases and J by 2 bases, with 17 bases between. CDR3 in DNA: TGTGCCAGCAGCATAGGGTCGGGACTCCCCACAGATACGCAGTATTTT. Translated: CASSIGSGLPTDTQYF.

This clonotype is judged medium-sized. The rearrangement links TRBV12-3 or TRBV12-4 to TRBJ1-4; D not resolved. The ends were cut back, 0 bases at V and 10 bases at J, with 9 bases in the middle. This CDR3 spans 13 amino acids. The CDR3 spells CASSLAVLGKLFF. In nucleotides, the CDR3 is TGTGCCAGCAGTTTAGCGGTGTTAGGAAAACTGTTTTTT.

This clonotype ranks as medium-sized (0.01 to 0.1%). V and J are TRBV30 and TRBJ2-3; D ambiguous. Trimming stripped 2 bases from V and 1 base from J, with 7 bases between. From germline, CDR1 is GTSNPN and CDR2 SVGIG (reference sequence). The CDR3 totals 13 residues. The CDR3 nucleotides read TGTGCCTGGAGTCGTGAGGGCACAGATACGCAGTATTTT. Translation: CAWSREGTDTQYF. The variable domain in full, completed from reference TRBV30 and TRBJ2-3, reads SQTIHQWPATLVQPVGSPLSLECTVEGTSNPNLYWYRQAAGRGLQLLFYSVGIGQISSEVPQNLSASRPQDRQFILSSKKLLLSDSGFYLCAWSREGTDTQYFGPGTRLTVL.

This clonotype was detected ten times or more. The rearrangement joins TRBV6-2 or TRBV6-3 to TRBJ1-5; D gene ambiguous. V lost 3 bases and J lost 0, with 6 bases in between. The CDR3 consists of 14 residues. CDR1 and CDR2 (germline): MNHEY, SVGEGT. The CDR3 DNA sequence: TGTGCCAGCAGTTATCTTTATAGCAATCAGCCCCAGCATTTT. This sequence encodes CASSYLYSNQPQHF.

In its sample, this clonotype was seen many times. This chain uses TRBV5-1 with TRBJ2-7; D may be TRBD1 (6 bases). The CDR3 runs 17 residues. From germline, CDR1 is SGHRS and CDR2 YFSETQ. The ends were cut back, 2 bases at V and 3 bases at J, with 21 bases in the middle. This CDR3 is CASSLTTGGGYGYEQYF. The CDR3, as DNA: TGCGCCAGCAGCTTAACGACAGGTGGGGGATACGGCTACGAGCAGTACTTC. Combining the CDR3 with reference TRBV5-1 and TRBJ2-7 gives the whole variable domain KAGVTQTPRYLIKTRGQQVTLSCSPISGHRSVSWYQQTPGQGLQFLFEYFSETQRNKGNFPGRFSGRQFSNSRSEMNVSTLELGDSALYLCASSLTTGGGYGYEQYFGPGTRLTVT.

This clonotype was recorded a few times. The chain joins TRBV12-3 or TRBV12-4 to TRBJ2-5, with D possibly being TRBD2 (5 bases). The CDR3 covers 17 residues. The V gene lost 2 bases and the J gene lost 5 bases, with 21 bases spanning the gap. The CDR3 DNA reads TGTGCCAGCAGTTTAAGAAGGGAGTCTTCGGAGCGGGAGACCCAGTACTTC. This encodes CASSLRRESSERETQYF.

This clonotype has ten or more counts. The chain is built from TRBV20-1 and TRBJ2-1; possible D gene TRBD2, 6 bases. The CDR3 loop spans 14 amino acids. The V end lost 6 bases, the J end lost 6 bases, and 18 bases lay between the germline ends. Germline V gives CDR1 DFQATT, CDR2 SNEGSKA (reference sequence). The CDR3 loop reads CSADRDFGFNEQFF. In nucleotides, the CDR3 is TGCAGTGCGGACCGGGACTTCGGGTTCAATGAGCAGTTCTTC.

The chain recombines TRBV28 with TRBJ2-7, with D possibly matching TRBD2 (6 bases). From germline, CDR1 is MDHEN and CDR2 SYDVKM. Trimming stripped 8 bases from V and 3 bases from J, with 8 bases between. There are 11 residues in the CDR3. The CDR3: CASGAGYEQYF. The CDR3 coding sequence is TGTGCCAGCGGAGCGGGCTACGAGCAGTACTTC.

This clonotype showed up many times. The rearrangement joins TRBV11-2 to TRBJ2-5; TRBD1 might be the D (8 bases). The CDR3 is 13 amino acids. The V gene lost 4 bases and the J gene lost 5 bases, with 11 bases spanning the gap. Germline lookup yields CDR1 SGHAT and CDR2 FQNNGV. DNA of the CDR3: TGTGCCAGCAGCTCACAGGGGGGGGAGACCCAGTACTTC. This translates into CASSSQGGETQYF.

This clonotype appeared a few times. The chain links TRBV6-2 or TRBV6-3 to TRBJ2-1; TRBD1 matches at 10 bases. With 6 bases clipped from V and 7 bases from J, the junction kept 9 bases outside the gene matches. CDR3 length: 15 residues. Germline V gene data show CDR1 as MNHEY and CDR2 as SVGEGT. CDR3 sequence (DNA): TGTGCCAGCAGCCACCGGGACAGGGGACGAAATGAGCAGTTCTTC. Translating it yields CASSHRDRGRNEQFF.

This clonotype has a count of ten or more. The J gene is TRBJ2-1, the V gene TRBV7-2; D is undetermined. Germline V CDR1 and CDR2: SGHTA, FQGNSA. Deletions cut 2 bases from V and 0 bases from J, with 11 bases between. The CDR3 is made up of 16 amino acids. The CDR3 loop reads CASSLRVLSSYNEQFF. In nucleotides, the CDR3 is TGTGCCAGCAGCTTACGGGTGCTGAGCTCCTACAATGAGCAGTTCTTC.

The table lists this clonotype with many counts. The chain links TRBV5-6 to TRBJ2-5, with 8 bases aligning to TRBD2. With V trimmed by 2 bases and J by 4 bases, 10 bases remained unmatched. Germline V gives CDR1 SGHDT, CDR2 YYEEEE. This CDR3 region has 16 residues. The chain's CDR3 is CASSLMGLGAPETQYF. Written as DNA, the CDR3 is TGTGCCAGCAGCTTAATGGGACTAGGCGCTCCAGAGACCCAGTACTTC.